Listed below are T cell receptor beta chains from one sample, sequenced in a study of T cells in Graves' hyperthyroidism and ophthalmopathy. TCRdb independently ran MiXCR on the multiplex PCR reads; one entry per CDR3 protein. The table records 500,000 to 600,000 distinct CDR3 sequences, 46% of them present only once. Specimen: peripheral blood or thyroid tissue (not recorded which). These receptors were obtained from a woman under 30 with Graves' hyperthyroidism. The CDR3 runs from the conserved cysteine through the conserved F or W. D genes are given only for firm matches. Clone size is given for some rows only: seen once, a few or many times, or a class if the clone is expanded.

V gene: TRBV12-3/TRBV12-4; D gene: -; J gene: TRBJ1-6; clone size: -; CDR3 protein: CASSLRQGVNSPLHF; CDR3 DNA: TGTGCCAGCAGTTTGAGGCAAGGCGTGAATTCACCCCTCCACTTT
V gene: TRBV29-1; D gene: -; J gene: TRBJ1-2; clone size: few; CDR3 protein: CSVDPNYGYTF; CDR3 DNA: TGCAGTGTCGACCCAAACTATGGCTACACCTTC
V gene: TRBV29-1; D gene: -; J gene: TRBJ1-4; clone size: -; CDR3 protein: CSVGGTAINEKLFF; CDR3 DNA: TGCAGCGTAGGAGGGACGGCCATTAATGAAAAACTGTTTTTT
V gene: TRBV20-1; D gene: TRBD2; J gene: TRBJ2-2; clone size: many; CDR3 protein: CSARDGSGRSTGELFF; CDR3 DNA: TGCAGTGCTAGAGATGGGAGCGGGAGGAGCACCGGGGAGCTGTTTTTT
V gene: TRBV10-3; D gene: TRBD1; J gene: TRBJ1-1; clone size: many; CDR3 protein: CAISLQGMNTEAFF; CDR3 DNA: TGTGCCATCAGCCTACAGGGGATGAACACTGAAGCTTTCTTT
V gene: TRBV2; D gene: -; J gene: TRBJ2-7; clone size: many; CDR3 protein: CASSEGGRYEQYF; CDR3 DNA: TGTGCCAGCAGTGAAGGGGGACGCTACGAGCAGTACTTC
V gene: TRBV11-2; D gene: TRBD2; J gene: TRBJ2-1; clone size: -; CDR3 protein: CASSLVRTSRNEQFF; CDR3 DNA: TGTGCCAGCAGCTTAGTCAGGACTAGCCGCAATGAGCAGTTCTTC
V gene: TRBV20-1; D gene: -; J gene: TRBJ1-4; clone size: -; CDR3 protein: CSARGGVDGGEKLFF; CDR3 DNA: TGCAGTGCTAGAGGGGGGGTCGACGGCGGTGAAAAACTGTTTTTT
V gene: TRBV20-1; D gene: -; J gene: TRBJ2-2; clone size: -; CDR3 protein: CSASGSGTGELFF; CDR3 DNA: TGCAGTGCTAGCGGAAGCGGGACCGGGGAGCTGTTTTTT
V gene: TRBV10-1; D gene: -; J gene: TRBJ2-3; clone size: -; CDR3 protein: CASRDGRTDTQYF; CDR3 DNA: TGCGCCAGCAGGGATGGGAGAACAGATACGCAGTATTTT
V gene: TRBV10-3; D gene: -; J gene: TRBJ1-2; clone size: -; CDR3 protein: CATHAQENYGYTF; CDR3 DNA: TGTGCCACCCACGCCCAGGAAAACTATGGCTACACCTTC
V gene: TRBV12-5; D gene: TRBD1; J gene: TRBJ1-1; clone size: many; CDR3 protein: CASGLVAGQHMNTEAFF; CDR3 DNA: TGTGCTAGTGGTTTGGTTGCGGGACAGCACATGAACACTGAAGCTTTCTTT
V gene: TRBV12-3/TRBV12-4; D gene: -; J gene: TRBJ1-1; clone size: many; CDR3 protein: CASRVTGRTEAFF; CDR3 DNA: TGTGCCAGCAGGGTTACAGGGAGGACTGAAGCTTTCTTT
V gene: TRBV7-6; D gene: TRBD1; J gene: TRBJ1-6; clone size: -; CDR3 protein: CASSLEGATGQGPSYNSPLHF; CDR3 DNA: TGTGCCAGCAGCTTAGAAGGAGCTACGGGACAGGGACCCTCCTATAATTCACCCCTCCACTTT
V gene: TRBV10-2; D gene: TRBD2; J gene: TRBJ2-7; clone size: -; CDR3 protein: CATLAGHYEQYF; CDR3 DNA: TGCGCCACTCTAGCGGGACACTACGAGCAGTACTTC
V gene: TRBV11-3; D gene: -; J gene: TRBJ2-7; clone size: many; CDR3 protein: CASQKRYAYEQYF; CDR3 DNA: TGTGCCAGCCAGAAAAGGTACGCCTACGAGCAGTACTTC
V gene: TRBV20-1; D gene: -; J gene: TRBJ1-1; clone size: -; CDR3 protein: CSALGVGVTEAFF; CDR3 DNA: TGCAGTGCTCTGGGAGTGGGCGTCACTGAAGCTTTCTTT
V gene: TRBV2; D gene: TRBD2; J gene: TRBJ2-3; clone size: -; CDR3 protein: CASSATASSGRNPDTQYF; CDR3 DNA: TGTGCCAGCAGCGCCACGGCCTCTAGCGGGAGAAACCCAGATACGCAGTATTTT
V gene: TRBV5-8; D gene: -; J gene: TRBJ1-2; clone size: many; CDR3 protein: CASSFYRKDYGYTF; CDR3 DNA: TGTGCCAGCAGCTTCTACAGGAAAGACTATGGCTACACCTTC
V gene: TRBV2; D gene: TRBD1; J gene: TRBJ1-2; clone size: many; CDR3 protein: CAIRTGGEYTF; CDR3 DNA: TGTGCCATCCGGACAGGGGGCGAGTACACCTTC
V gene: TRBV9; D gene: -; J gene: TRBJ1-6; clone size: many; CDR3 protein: CASSVDGGPNSPLHF; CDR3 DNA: TGTGCCAGCAGCGTAGATGGGGGGCCGAATTCACCCCTCCACTTT
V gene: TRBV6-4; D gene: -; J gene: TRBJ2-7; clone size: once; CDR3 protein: CASSVTVNYEQYF; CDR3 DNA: TGTGCCAGCAGTGTGACGGTTAACTACGAGCAGTACTTC
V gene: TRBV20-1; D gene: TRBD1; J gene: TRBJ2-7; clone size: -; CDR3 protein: CSARIRGHSYEQYF; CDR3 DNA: TGCAGTGCTAGGATTAGGGGGCACTCCTACGAGCAGTACTTC
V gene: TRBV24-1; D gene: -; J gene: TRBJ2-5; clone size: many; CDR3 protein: CATSSTAGVFGETQYF; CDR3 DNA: TGTGCCACCAGCTCAACCGCAGGGGTTTTTGGGGAGACCCAGTACTTC
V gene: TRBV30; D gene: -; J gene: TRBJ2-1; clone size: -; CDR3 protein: CAWSLLANEQFF; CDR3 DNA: TGTGCCTGGAGTTTACTAGCAAATGAGCAGTTCTTC
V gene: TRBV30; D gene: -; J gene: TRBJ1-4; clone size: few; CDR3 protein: CAWSVGRTNEKLFF; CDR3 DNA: TGTGCCTGGAGTGTAGGGCGGACTAATGAAAAACTGTTTTTT
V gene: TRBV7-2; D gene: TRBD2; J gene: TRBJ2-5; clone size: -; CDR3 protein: CASSLARGWETQYF; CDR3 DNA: TGTGCCAGCAGCTTAGCGCGGGGGTGGGAGACCCAGTACTTC
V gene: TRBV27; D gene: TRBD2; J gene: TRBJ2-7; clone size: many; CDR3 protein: CASSGTSGEQYF; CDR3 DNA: TGTGCCAGCTCCGGGACTAGCGGTGAGCAGTACTTC
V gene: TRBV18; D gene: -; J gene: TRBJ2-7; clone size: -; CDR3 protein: CASSPKRAHYEQYF; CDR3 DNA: TGTGCCAGCTCACCTAAAAGGGCCCATTACGAGCAGTACTTC
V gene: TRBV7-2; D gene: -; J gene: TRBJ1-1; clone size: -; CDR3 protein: CASSRLAGYGDMNTEAFF; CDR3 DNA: TGTGCCAGCAGCAGACTAGCGGGGTATGGGGACATGAACACTGAAGCTTTCTTT
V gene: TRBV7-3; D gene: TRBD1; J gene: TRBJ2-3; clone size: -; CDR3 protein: CASSTDRGDTQYF; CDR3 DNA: TGTGCCAGCAGTACCGACAGGGGAGATACGCAGTATTTT
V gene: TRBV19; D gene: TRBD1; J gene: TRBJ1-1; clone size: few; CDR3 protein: CASSLRGQGTEAFF; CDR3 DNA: TGTGCCAGTAGTCTGAGGGGGCAGGGGACTGAAGCTTTCTTT
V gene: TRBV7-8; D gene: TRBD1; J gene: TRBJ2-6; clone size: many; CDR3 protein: CASSWTGTGANVLTF; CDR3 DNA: TGTGCCAGCAGCTGGACAGGGACCGGGGCCAACGTCCTGACTTTC
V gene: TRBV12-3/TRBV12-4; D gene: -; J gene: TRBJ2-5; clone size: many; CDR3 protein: CASSSPSDSRDQETQYF; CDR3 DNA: TGTGCCAGCAGTTCCCCCTCTGATAGTCGTGACCAAGAGACCCAGTACTTC
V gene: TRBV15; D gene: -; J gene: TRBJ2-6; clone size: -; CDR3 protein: CATSRGQPSGANVLTF; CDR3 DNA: TGTGCCACCAGCAGAGGTCAGCCCTCTGGGGCCAACGTCCTGACTTTC
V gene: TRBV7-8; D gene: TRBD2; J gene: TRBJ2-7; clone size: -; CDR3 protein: CASSQQGTTSGSYEQYF; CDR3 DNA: TGTGCCAGCAGTCAGCAAGGGACGACTAGCGGGAGTTACGAGCAGTACTTC
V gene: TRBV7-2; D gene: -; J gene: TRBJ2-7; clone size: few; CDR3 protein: CASSLLAWGIHEQYF; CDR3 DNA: TGTGCCAGCAGCCTCCTCGCGTGGGGGATCCACGAGCAGTACTTC
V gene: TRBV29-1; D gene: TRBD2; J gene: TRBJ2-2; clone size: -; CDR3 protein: CSAARLAGVGELFF; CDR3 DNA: TGCAGCGCAGCAAGGCTAGCGGGAGTCGGGGAGCTGTTTTTT
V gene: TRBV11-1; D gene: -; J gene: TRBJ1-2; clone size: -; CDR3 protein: CASSFTGINYGYTF; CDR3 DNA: TGTGCCAGCAGCTTTACAGGGATAAACTATGGCTACACCTTC
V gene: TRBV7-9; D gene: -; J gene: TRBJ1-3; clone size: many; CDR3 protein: CASSLRAVGNTIYF; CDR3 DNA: TGTGCCAGCAGCTTACGGGCGGTAGGAAACACCATATATTTT
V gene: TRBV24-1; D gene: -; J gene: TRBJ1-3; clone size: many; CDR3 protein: CATSDLFNTIYF; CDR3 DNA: TGTGCCACCAGTGATTTATTCAACACCATATATTTT
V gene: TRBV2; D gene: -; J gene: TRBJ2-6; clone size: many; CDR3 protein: CASSGWTDGANVLTF; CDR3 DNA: TGTGCCAGCAGTGGATGGACAGATGGGGCCAACGTCCTGACTTTC
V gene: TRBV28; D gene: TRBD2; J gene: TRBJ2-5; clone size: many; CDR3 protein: CASSPRGGTRQETQYF; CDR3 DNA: TGTGCCAGCAGCCCCCGGGGGGGGACACGTCAAGAGACCCAGTACTTC
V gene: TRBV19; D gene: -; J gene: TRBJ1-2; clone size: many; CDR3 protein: CASKGGRSGRYGYTF; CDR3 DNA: TGTGCCAGTAAAGGGGGGCGAAGCGGTCGCTATGGCTACACCTTC
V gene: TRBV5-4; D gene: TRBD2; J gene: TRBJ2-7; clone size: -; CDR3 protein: CASSVGTSGPYEQYF; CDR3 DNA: TGTGCCAGCAGCGTTGGGACTAGCGGTCCCTACGAGCAGTACTTC
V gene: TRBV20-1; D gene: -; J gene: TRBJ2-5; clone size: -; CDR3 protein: CSASAGATETQYF; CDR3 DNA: TGCAGTGCTAGTGCAGGGGCAACGGAGACCCAGTACTTC
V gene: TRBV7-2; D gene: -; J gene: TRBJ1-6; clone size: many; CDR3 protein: CASSLVPGPSPLHF; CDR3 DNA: TGTGCCAGCAGCTTAGTCCCAGGGCCATCACCCCTCCACTTT
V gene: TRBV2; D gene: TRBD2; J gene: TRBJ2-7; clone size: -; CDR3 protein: CASRTSGIYEQYF; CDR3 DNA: TGTGCCAGCCGTACTAGCGGGATCTACGAGCAGTACTTC